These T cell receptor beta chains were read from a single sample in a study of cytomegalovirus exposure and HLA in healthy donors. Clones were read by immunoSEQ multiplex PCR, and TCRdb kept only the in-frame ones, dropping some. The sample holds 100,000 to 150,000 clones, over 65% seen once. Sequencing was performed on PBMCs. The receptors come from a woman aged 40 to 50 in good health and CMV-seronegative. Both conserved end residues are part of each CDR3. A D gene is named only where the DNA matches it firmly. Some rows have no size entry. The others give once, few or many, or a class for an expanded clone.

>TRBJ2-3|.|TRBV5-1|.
CASSFLVPSDTQYF
TGCGCCAGCAGCTTCCTAGTCCCATCAGATACGCAGTATTTT
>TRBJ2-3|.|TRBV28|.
CASSLVAVRTDTQYF
TGTGCCAGCAGTTTAGTAGCGGTTCGCACAGATACGCAGTATTTT
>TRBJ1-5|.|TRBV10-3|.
CATRGGNQPQHF
TGTGCCACCAGGGGAGGCAATCAGCCCCAGCATTTT
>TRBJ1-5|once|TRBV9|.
CASSESAYSNQPQHF
TGTGCCAGCAGCGAATCAGCGTATAGCAATCAGCCCCAGCATTTT
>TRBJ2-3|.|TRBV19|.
CASSPSRSSTDTQYF
TGTGCCAGTAGCCCTAGCCGTTCTAGCACAGATACGCAGTATTTT
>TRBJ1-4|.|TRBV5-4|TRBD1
CASSSPGQGREKLFF
TGTGCCAGCAGCTCTCCGGGACAGGGACGTGAAAAACTGTTTTTT
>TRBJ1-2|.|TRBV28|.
CASSSPSVGLGYGYTF
TGTGCCAGCAGTTCCCCATCGGTGGGACTAGGATATGGCTACACCTTC
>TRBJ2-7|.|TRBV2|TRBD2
CASSVGTTYEQYF
TGTGCCAGCAGCGTGGGGACTACCTACGAGCAGTACTTC
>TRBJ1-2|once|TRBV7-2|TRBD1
CASSPQGGYTPGYGYTF
TGTGCCAGCAGCCCTCAGGGGGGATACACGCCTGGCTATGGCTACACCTTC
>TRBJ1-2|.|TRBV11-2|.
CASSLEPRGIYTF
TGTGCCAGCAGCTTAGAGCCTAGGGGGATCTACACCTTC
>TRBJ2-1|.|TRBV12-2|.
CASRFTASGRIPDEQFF
TGTGCAAGTCGCTTTACGGCTAGCGGGAGGATCCCCGATGAGCAGTTCTTC
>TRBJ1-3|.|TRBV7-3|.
CASSPDGGHGNTIYF
TGTGCCAGCAGCCCTGACGGGGGTCACGGAAACACCATATATTTT
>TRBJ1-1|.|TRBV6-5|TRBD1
CASSYSLQGAGAFF
TGTGCCAGCAGTTATTCCTTACAGGGGGCCGGGGCTTTCTTT
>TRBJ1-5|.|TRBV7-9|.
CASSLGGRGHQPQHF
TGTGCCAGCAGCTTAGGAGGGCGGGGACATCAGCCCCAGCATTTT
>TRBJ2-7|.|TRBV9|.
CASSVGDSSSYEQYF
TGTGCCAGCAGCGTAGGGGACTCAAGCTCCTACGAGCAGTACTTC
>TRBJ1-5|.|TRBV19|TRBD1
CASSLITGAQYHQPQHF
TGTGCCAGTAGTCTCATAACAGGGGCTCAATACCATCAGCCCCAGCATTTT
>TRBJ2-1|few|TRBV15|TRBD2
CATSRAAGGFDEQFF
TGTGCCACCAGCAGAGCAGCGGGAGGTTTCGATGAGCAGTTCTTC
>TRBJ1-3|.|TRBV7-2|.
CASSLVGSGNTIYF
TGTGCCAGCAGCTTAGTCGGTTCTGGAAACACCATATATTTT
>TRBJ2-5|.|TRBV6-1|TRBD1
CASSRSRTGPETQYF
TGTGCCAGCAGTCGCTCACGGACAGGGCCAGAGACCCAGTACTTC
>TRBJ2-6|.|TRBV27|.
CAARAGPSGANVLTF
TGTGCAGCCCGGGCAGGGCCCTCTGGGGCCAACGTCCTGACTTTC
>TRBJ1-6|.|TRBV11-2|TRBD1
CASSSRQGQNSPLHF
TGTGCCAGCAGCTCCCGACAGGGTCAAAATTCACCCCTCCACTTT
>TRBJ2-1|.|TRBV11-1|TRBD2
CATSQLAGNEQFF
TGTGCCACCAGTCAACTAGCGGGCAATGAGCAGTTCTTC
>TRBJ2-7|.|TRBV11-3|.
CASSLSSGEQYF
TGTGCCAGCAGCTTAAGTTCGGGGGAGCAGTACTTC
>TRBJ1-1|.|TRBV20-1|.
CSAVIGVGAFF
TGCAGTGCTGTTATAGGGGTCGGGGCTTTCTTT
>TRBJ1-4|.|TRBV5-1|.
CASRIPGEKLFF
TGCGCCAGCAGAATACCAGGTGAAAAACTGTTTTTT
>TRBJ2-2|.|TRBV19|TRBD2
CASTFSGNGGTGELFF
TGTGCCAGTACCTTTAGCGGGAATGGTGGCACCGGGGAGCTGTTTTTT
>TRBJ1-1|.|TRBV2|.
CASGVGRGRNTEAFF
TGTGCCAGCGGGGTGGGTCGGGGAAGGAACACTGAAGCTTTCTTT
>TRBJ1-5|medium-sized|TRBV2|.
CASSTQGDSNQPQHF
TGTGCCAGCAGTACACAGGGAGATAGCAATCAGCCCCAGCATTTT
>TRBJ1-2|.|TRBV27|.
CASSSQGYGYTF
TGTGCCAGCAGTTCCCAGGGCTATGGCTACACCTTC
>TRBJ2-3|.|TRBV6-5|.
CASKREGLAPDTQYF
TGTGCCAGCAAACGAGAGGGGCTAGCGCCAGATACGCAGTATTTT
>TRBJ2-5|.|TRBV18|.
CASSPRPTGAEETQYF
TGTGCCAGCTCACCCCGCCCCACAGGCGCCGAAGAGACCCAGTACTTC
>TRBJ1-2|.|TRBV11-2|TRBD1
CASSLPGTANYGYTF
TGTGCCAGCAGCCTACCCGGGACAGCTAACTATGGCTACACCTTC
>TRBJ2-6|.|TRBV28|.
CASSGASSGANVLTF
TGTGCCAGCAGTGGGGCCAGCTCTGGGGCCAACGTCCTGACTTTC
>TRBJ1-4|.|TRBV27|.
CASSSPFADRSRKLFF
TGTGCCAGCAGTTCCCCATTCGCGGACAGAAGTAGAAAACTGTTTTTT
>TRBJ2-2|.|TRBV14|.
CASSQLIQGSWNTGELFF
TGTGCCAGCAGCCAATTGATCCAGGGGAGTTGGAACACCGGGGAGCTGTTTTTT
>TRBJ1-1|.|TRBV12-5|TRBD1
CASGLSRDSSMNTEAFF
TGTGCTAGTGGTTTGTCACGGGACAGTTCCATGAACACTGAAGCTTTCTTT
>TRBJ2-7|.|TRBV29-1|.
CSVGGGTGFGLEQYF
TGCAGCGTTGGAGGCGGGACGGGCTTTGGGTTGGAGCAGTACTTC
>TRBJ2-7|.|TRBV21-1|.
CASSKAPRGLAGFSHEQYF
TGTGCCAGCAGCAAAGCGCCCAGAGGGCTAGCGGGATTCTCCCACGAGCAGTACTTC
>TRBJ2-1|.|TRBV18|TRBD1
CASSPPTDRVRQFF
TGTGCCAGCTCACCCCCTACAGACAGGGTTAGGCAGTTCTTC
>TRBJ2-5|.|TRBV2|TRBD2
CASSGVAGVQETQYF
TGTGCCAGCAGTGGAGTAGCGGGAGTCCAAGAGACCCAGTACTTC
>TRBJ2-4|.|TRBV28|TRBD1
CASSFTGTGGNSQYF
TGTGCCAGCAGTTTTACCGGGACAGGGGGGAACAGTCAGTACTTC
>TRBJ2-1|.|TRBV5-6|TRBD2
CASSPGLAGFYNEQFF
TGTGCCAGCAGCCCGGGACTAGCGGGTTTCTACAATGAGCAGTTCTTC
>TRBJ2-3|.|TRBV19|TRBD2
CASSIGLAGGRTEDTQYF
TGTGCCAGTAGTATAGGACTAGCGGGAGGCCGCACCGAGGATACGCAGTATTTT
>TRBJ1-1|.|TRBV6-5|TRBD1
CASSQGQAHPYEAFF
TGTGCCAGCAGTCAGGGACAGGCGCACCCCTATGAAGCTTTCTTT
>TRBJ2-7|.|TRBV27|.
CASSLSGVKYEQYF
TGTGCCAGCAGTTTATCAGGGGTGAAGTACGAGCAGTACTTC
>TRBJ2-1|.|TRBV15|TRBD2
CATSRGSGRTYNEQFF
TGTGCCACCAGCAGAGGTAGCGGGAGGACCTACAATGAGCAGTTCTTC
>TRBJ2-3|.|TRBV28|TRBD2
CASSLSSTSSGRATDTQYF
TGTGCCAGCAGTTTATCCTCGACTTCTAGCGGGAGGGCCACAGATACGCAGTATTTT
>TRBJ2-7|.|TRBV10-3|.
CAISESRQLYEQYF
TGTGCCATCAGTGAGTCGCGACAGCTCTACGAGCAGTACTTC
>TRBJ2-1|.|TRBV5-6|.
CASSLTGNPYNEQFF
TGTGCCAGCAGCTTAACCGGGAACCCCTACAATGAGCAGTTCTTC
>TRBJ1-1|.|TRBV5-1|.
CASSGGQSNTEAFF
TGCGCCAGCAGCGGTGGACAGTCCAACACTGAAGCTTTCTTT
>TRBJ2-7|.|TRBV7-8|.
CASSPHRQGSTYEQYF
TGTGCCAGCAGCCCTCACCGGCAGGGATCTACCTACGAGCAGTACTTC
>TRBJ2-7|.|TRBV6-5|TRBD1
CASSYSGQGNEQYF
TGTGCCAGCAGTTACTCGGGACAGGGCAACGAGCAGTACTTC
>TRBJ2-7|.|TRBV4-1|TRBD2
CASSPLGLLYEQYF
TGCGCCAGCAGCCCCCTGGGACTACTGTACGAGCAGTACTTC
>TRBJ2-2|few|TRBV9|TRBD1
CASSGGQVSAGELFF
TGTGCCAGCAGCGGCGGACAGGTTTCGGCCGGGGAGCTGTTTTTT